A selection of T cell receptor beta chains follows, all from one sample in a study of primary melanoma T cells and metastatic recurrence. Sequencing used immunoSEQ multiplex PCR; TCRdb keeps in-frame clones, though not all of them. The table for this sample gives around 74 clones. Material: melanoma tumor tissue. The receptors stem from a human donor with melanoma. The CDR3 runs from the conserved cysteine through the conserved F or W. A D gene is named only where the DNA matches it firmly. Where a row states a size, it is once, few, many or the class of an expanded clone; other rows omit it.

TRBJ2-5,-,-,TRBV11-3,TGTGCCAGCAGCTTGGCGGGCTCCCCCTGGGCCCAGTACTTC,CASSLAGSPWAQYF
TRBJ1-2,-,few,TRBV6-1,TGTGCCAGCAGTGAAGCCGGGGGAACCCGCTACACCTTC,CASSEAGGTRYTF
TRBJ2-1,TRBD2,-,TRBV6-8,TGTGCCAGCAGTTACTCCCCGGGGAGCGGGATCTACAATGAGCAGTTCTTC,CASSYSPGSGIYNEQFF
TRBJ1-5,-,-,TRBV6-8,TGTGCCAGCAGTCTGGACAGATCCAATCAGCCCCAGCATTTT,CASSLDRSNQPQHF
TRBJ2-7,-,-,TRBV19,TGTGCCAGTAGTATAGATCAATCCCAGCCGGAGCAGTACTTC,CASSIDQSQPEQYF
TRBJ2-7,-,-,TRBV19,TGTGCCAGTAGTATAGGAGGAACAGCTTCCTACGAGCAGTACTTC,CASSIGGTASYEQYF
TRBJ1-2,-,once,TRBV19,TGTGCCAGTAGTATCGATCTGCAGACTAACTATGGCTACACCTTC,CASSIDLQTNYGYTF
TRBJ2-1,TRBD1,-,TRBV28,TGTGCCAGCAGTTTCAAGACAGGGGGTATCAATGAGCAGTTCTTC,CASSFKTGGINEQFF
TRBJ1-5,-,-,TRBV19,TGTGCCAGTAGGGGGGACAATCAGCCCCAGCATTTT,CASRGDNQPQHF
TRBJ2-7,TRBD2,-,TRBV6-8,TGTGCCAGCAGTGAGGGCGGGGGGGCCCGGTACGAGCAGTACTTC,CASSEGGGARYEQYF
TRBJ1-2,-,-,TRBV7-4,TGTGCCAGCAGCTTAGGGGCAGGGAATAACTATGGCTACACCTTC,CASSLGAGNNYGYTF
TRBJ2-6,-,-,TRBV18,TGTGCCAGCTCACCTCTAGACTCTGGGGCCAACGTCCTGACTTTC,CASSPLDSGANVLTF
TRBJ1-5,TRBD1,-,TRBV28,TGTGCCAGCTATGAAAGCGGGACAGGGAATAATCAGCCCCAGCATTTT,CASYESGTGNNQPQHF
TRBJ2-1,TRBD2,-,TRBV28,TGTGCCAGCCGACCCCCGGGAGGGAGCAATGAGCAGTTCTTC,CASRPPGGSNEQFF
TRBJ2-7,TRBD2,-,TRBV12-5,TGTGCTAGTGGTTGGGGGACTAGCGAGCAGTACTTC,CASGWGTSEQYF
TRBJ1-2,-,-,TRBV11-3,TGTGCCAGCAGTTTTGCCGGGACAACCGGAGCCGGCTACACCTTC,CASSFAGTTGAGYTF
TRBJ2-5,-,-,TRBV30,TGTGCCTGCCTGCCGGACGTTAAAGAGACCCAGTACTTC,CACLPDVKETQYF
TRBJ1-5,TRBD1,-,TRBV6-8,TGTGCCAGCAGTCGGGACAGGGAAGGCAATCAGCCCCAGCATTTT,CASSRDREGNQPQHF
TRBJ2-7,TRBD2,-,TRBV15,TGTGCCACCAGCAGAGATCGGGGAGGGTTCTCCTACGAGCAGTACTTC,CATSRDRGGFSYEQYF
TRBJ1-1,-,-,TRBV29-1,TGCAGCGTGGCCGCGTCCGGCGCTGAAGCTTTCTTT,CSVAASGAEAFF
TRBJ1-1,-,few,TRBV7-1,TGTGCCAGCAGCCCCGGACCGAACACTGAAGCTTTCTTT,CASSPGPNTEAFF
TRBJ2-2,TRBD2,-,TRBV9,TGTGCCAGCAGTGCAAAGTTTCCTAGCGGGAGTGATACCGGGGAGCTGTTTTTT,CASSAKFPSGSDTGELFF
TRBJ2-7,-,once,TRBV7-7,TGTGCCAGCAGCTTAGCGCAGGGTGGGGCCGAGCAGTACTTC,CASSLAQGGAEQYF
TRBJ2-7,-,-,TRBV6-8,TGTGCCAGCAGTCGGGCTGGCTACGAGCAGTACTTC,CASSRAGYEQYF
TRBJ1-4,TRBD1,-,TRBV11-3,TGTGCCAGCAGCTTACTCGGACAGGGGATAAATGAAAAACTGTTTTTT,CASSLLGQGINEKLFF
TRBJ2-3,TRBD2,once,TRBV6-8,TGTGCCAGCAGTGAGACTAGCGGGAGGGCAGATACGCAGTATTTT,CASSETSGRADTQYF
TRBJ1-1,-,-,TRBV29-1,TGCAGCGTGTTCAGGGAGGCTCAGGACACTGAAGCTTTCTTT,CSVFREAQDTEAFF
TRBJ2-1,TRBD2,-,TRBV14,TGTGCCAGCAGCCAAGGTTTAGCGGGAGTTGGGGAGCAGTTCTTC,CASSQGLAGVGEQFF
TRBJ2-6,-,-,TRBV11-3,TGTGCCAGCAGCTTAGAGAGTGATGGGGCCAACATCCTGACTTTC,CASSLESDGANILTF
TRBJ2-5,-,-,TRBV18,TGTGCCAGCTCACCAATCCAGGGTCCTCAAGAGACCCAGTACTTC,CASSPIQGPQETQYF